One sample yielded the 15 T cell receptor beta chains listed below, sequenced in a study of identical twins. TCRdb ran MiXCR on the 5' RACE reads and lists one entry per CDR3 protein. The profile covers 600,000 to 800,000 distinct CDR3 sequences, with over 20% appearing a single time and 4% to 5.5% taken by the ten largest. This sample also belongs to another study, concerning T cells expressing NK-cell markers.

The sample was PBMCs. The receptors were sampled from a woman under 30 in good health.

This clonotype turned up a few times. This sequence joins TRBV6-1 and TRBJ2-3, with 15 bases fitting TRBD2. This CDR3 is built from 14 residues. Germline V CDR1 and CDR2: MNHNS, SASEGT. Unmatched junction bases numbered 4, after V lost 5 bases and J lost 10 bases. The CDR3 DNA reads as TGTGCCAGCAGTCCGGGACTAGCGGGGGGTCCGCAGTATTTT. Its protein product is CASSPGLAGGPQYF.

This clonotype was observed a handful of times. The DNA for the CDR3 is TGTGCCAGCAGCTTAGACAGGGGGCTAGGCAGCTATGGCTACACCTTC. This sequence encodes CASSLDRGLGSYGYTF. The chain employs TRBV7-2 and TRBJ1-2; 9 bases are a match to TRBD1. The germline V gene encodes CDR1 SGHTA and CDR2 FQGNSA. The V and J ends lost 1 base and 4 bases, in that order; junction bases with no gene match: 7. The CDR3 extends over 16 amino acids. The full variable domain, completed using reference TRBV7-2 and TRBJ1-2, is GAGVSQSPSNKVTEKGKDVELRCDPISGHTALYWYRQSLGQGLEFLIYFQGNSAPDKSGLPSDRFSAERTGGSVSTLTIQRTQQEDSAVYLCASSLDRGLGSYGYTFGSGTRLTVV.

The V call is TRBV12-3 or TRBV12-4, the J call TRBJ1-1; D is perhaps TRBD1 (5 bases). With 6 bases removed from V and 1 base from J, the gap between germline ends came to 18 bases. CDR3 length: 16 amino acids. The CDR3 is CASSLWARGSNTEAFF. As DNA, the CDR3 is TGTGCCAGCAGCCTATGGGCGCGGGGCTCGAACACTGAAGCTTTCTTT.

This rearrangement joins TRBV9 to TRBJ2-5; TRBD2 aligns across 9 bases. V was clipped by 4 bases and J by 5 bases; unmatched bases: 12. This CDR3 has 16 amino acids. From germline, CDR1 is SGDLS and CDR2 YYNGEE. CDR3 loop: CASSSFGTSRGETQYF. CDR3 DNA: TGTGCCAGCAGCTCCTTTGGGACTAGCCGGGGGGAGACCCAGTACTTC.

This clonotype was counted a few times. V gene TRBV12-3 or TRBV12-4 combines with J gene TRBJ2-7; D gene uncertain. The CDR3 loop spans 15 amino acids. The V gene lost 5 bases and the J gene lost 0 bases, with 14 bases spanning the gap. The CDR3 DNA sequence: TGTGCCAGCAGTCCAAGGTCCCCCTCCTCCTACGAGCAGTACTTC. Translated, it gives CASSPRSPSSYEQYF.

This clonotype turned up a few times. The chain joins TRBV6-1 to TRBJ2-1; TRBD2 aligns across 14 bases. The CDR3 loop spans 15 amino acids. Germline V gives CDR1 MNHNS, CDR2 SASEGT. Trimming took 8 bases from V and 8 from J; bases not matched to a gene: 8. CDR3 region: CASLGLAGEFYEQFF. CDR3 nucleotide sequence: TGTGCCAGCCTGGGACTAGCGGGAGAGTTCTATGAGCAGTTCTTC.

This clonotype was counted a few times. The gene calls are TRBV10-3 and TRBJ2-3, with 11 bases lining up with TRBD1. J was trimmed by 4 bases and V by 6 bases; bases with no gene match: 0. CDR1 is ENHRY, CDR2 SYGVKD, per germline. The CDR3 totals 13 residues. The CDR3 is CAIRDRGPDTQYF. The CDR3 nucleotides read TGTGCCATCAGGGACAGGGGGCCAGATACGCAGTATTTT.

This clonotype was counted at least ten times. The CDR3 reads CSASKGVLAGYNEQFF. The CDR3 nucleotides are TGCAGTGCTAGTAAGGGGGTACTAGCGGGCTACAATGAGCAGTTCTTC. This chain uses TRBV20-1 with TRBJ2-1; 9 bases map to TRBD2. The V gene's germline CDR1 is DFQATT and CDR2 SNEGSKA (reference sequence). This CDR3 is built from 16 residues. The ends lost 3 bases at V and 3 bases at J; junction bases unmatched: 9.

The rearrangement uses TRBV13 and TRBJ2-3; no clear D gene. The V and J ends lost 5 bases and 0 bases respectively, with 9 bases between them. In germline, CDR1 is PRHDT, CDR2 FYEKMQ (reference sequence). The CDR3 contains 14 residues. The CDR3 nucleotides are TGTGCCAGCAGCGGTCCCCCTAGCACAGATACGCAGTATTTT. It specifies CASSGPPSTDTQYF.

The sample holds a few counts of this clonotype. The chain carries TRBV10-3 and TRBJ2-3; no definite D call. The CDR3 runs to 11 residues. Germline lookup yields CDR1 ENHRY and CDR2 SYGVKD. Trimming removed 6 bases at V and 4 bases at J, with 5 bases between. CDR3 residues: CAIRWADTQYF. The CDR3 DNA follows: TGTGCCATCAGATGGGCAGATACGCAGTATTTT.

The chain recombines TRBV9 with TRBJ2-3; D unclear. Germline CDR1 is SGDLS and CDR2 is YYNGEE. CDR3 length equals 15 residues. With 0 bases removed from V and 3 bases from J, the gap between germline ends came to 11 bases. CDR3 loop: CASSVVGYPTDTQYF. The CDR3 DNA reads TGTGCCAGCAGCGTAGTTGGCTATCCAACAGATACGCAGTATTTT.

This clonotype was seen only a few times. The V gene is TRBV5-1, the J gene TRBJ1-1; D unresolved. There are 15 residues in the CDR3. The V end was cut by 0 bases, the J end by 0 bases, with 9 bases between. Germline-derived CDR1 and CDR2 are SGHRS and YFSETQ. Here the CDR3 reads CASSLDGSLNTEAFF. The CDR3 DNA reads as TGCGCCAGCAGCTTGGACGGGTCGTTGAACACTGAAGCTTTCTTT.

This clonotype was counted ten times or more. This rearrangement joins TRBV10-3 to TRBJ2-1; D is ambiguous. Per germline, CDR1 ENHRY and CDR2 SYGVKD. The CDR3 runs 13 residues. V lost 5 bases and J lost 5, with 10 bases in between. The CDR3 sequence: CAISPGFNNEQFF. In DNA form, the CDR3 reads TGTGCCATCAGTCCGGGCTTTAACAATGAGCAGTTCTTC.

This clonotype was recorded a few times. The chain uses TRBV20-1 and TRBJ2-1; D may match TRBD1 or TRBD2 (5 bases each). CDR3 length equals 13 residues. CDR1 is DFQATT, CDR2 SNEGSKA, per germline (reference sequence). Trimming removed 6 bases from V and 4 bases from J, with 13 bases in between. The CDR3 sequence: CSATRGAYNEQFF. In DNA form, the CDR3 reads TGCAGTGCCACTAGAGGGGCATACAATGAGCAGTTCTTC.

This clonotype occurred a few times. This sequence joins TRBV6-4 and TRBJ2-5; D is ambiguous. V was trimmed by 4 bases and J by 5 bases, leaving 11 bases between them. Germline V lookup: CDR1 MRHNA, CDR2 SNTAGT. This CDR3 contains 13 residues. The CDR3 protein is CASSVQVGETQYF. CDR3 sequence (DNA): TGTGCCAGCAGTGTCCAGGTGGGGGAGACCCAGTACTTC.